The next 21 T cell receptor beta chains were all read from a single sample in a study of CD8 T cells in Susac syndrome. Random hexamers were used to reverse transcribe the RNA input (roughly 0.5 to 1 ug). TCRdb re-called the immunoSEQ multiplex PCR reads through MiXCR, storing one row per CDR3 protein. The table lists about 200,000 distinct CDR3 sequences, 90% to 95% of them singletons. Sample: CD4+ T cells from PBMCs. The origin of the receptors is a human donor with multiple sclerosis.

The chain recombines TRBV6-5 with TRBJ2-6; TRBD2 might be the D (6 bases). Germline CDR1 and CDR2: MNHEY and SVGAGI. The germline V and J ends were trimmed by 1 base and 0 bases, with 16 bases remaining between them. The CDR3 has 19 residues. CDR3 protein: CASSYWFGRDSSGANVLTF. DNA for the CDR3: TGTGCCAGCAGTTACTGGTTTGGCAGGGACTCCTCTGGGGCCAACGTCCTGACTTTC.

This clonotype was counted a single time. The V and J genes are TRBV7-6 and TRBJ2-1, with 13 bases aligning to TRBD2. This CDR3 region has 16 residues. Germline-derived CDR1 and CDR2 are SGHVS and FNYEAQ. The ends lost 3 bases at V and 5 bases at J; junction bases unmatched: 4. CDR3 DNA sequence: TGTGCCAGCAGCTTCTCCGGACTAGCGGGGGACAATGAGCAGTTCTTC. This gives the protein CASSFSGLAGDNEQFF.

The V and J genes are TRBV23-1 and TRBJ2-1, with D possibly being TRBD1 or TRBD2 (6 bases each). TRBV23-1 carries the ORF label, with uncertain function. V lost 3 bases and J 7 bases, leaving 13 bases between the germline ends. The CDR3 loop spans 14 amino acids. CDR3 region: CASSQPTGRNEQFF. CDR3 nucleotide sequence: TGCGCCAGCAGTCAGCCAACAGGGAGGAATGAGCAGTTCTTC.

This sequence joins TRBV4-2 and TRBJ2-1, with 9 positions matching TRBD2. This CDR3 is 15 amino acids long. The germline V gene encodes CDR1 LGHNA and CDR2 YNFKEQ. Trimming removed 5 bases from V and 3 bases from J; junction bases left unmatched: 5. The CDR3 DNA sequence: TGTGCCAGCAGCGCTAGCGGGAATCGCTACAATGAGCAGTTCTTC. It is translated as CASSASGNRYNEQFF.

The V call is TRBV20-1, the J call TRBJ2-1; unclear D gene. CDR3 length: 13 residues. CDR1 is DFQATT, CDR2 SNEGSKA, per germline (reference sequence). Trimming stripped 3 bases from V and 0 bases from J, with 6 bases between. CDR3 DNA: TGCAGTGCTAGCCAACACTCCTACAATGAGCAGTTCTTC. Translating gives CSASQHSYNEQFF.

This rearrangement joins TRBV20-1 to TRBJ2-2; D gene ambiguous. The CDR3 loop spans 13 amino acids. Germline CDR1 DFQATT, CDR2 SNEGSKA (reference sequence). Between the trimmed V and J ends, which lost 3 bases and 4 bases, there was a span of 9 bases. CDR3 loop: CSASSHTTGELFF. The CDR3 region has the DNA TGCAGTGCTAGTTCTCATACCACCGGGGAGCTGTTTTTT.

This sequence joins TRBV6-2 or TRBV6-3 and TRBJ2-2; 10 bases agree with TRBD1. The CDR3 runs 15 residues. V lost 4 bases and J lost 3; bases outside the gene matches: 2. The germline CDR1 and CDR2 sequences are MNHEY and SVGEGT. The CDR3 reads CASSLTGGDTGELFF. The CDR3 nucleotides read TGTGCCAGCAGTTTGACAGGGGGCGACACCGGGGAGCTGTTTTTT.

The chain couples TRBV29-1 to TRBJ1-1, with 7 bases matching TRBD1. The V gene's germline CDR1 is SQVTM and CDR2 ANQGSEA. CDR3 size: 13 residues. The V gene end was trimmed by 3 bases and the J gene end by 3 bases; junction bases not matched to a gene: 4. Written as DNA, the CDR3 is TGCAGCGTTGAGAGGGGGCCAGACACTGAAGCTTTCTTT. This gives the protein CSVERGPDTEAFF.

The CDR3 loop reads CAWSPADRRLYGYTF. The CDR3 DNA reads TGTGCCTGGAGTCCAGCGGACAGACGACTCTATGGCTACACCTTC. This chain connects TRBV30 to TRBJ1-2, with D possibly matching TRBD1 (6 bases). The CDR3 extends over 15 amino acids. Trimming shortened V by 2 bases and J by 4 bases, and 17 bases separated the two germline ends. Germline values: CDR1 GTSNPN, CDR2 SVGIG (reference sequence).

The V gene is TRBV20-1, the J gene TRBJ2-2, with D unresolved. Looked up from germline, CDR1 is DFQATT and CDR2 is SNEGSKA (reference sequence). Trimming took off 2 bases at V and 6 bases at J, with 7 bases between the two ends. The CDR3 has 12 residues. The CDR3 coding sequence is TGCAGTGCTAGAAGTGGTGCCGGGGAGCTGTTTTTT. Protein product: CSARSGAGELFF.

The CDR3 nucleotides are TGTGCCAGCAGCTTAGTGGCAGTACTAGCGTCCGGGGAGCTGTTTTTT. Residues: CASSLVAVLASGELFF. V gene TRBV7-2 combines with J gene TRBJ2-2; TRBD2 matches at 7 bases. The CDR3 spans 16 residues. Germline-derived CDR1 and CDR2 are SGHTA and FQGNSA. Trimming cost V 1 base and J 6 bases; bases outside gene matches: 8.

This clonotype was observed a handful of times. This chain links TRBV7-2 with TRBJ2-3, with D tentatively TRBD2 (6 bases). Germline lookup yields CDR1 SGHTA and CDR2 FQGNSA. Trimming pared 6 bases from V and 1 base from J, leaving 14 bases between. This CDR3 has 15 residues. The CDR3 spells CASSSGTSRTDTQYF. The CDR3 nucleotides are TGTGCCAGCAGTTCTGGGACTTCCCGCACAGATACGCAGTATTTT.

CDR3 DNA: TGCAGTGCTTACGGGCGGGAGCTCCACGAGCAGTACTTC. Translating it yields CSAYGRELHEQYF. The genes are TRBV20-1 and TRBJ2-7; TRBD2 aligns across 7 bases. V dropped 5 bases and J dropped 5; count of bases not matched to a gene: 9. This CDR3 comprises 13 residues. The germline CDR1 and CDR2 sequences are DFQATT and SNEGSKA (reference sequence).

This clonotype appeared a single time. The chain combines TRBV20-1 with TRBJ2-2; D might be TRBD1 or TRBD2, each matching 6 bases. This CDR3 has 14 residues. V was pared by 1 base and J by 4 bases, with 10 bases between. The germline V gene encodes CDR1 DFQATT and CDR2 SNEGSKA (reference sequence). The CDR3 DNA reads TGCAGTGCTAGAGTGGGGGGCTTCACCGGGGAGCTGTTTTTT. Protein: CSARVGGFTGELFF.

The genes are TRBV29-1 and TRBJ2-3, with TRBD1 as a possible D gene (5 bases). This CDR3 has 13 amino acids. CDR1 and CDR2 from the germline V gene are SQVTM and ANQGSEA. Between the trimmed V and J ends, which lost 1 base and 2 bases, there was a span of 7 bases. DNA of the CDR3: TGCAGCGTTGAAGGACAGAACACAGATACGCAGTATTTT. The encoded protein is CSVEGQNTDTQYF.

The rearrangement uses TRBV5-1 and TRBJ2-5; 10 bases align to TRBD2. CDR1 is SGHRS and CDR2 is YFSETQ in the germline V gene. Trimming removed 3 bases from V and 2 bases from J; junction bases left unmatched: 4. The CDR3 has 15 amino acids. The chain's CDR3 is CASSSASGRQETQYF. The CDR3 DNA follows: TGCGCCAGCAGCTCCGCTAGCGGGAGACAAGAGACCCAGTACTTC. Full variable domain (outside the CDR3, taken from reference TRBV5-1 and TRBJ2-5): KAGVTQTPRYLIKTRGQQVTLSCSPISGHRSVSWYQQTPGQGLQFLFEYFSETQRNKGNFPGRFSGRQFSNSRSEMNVSTLELGDSALYLCASSSASGRQETQYFGPGTRLLVL.

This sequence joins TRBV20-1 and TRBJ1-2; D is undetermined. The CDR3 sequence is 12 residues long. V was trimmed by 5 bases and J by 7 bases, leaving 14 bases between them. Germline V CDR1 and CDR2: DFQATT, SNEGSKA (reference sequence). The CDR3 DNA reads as TGCAGTGCTTCCCCTAGGCTCGGTGGCTACACCTTC. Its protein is CSASPRLGGYTF.

The CDR3 DNA reads as TGTGCCTGGAGTAGACAGGGTGGCACTGAAGCTTTCTTT. The encoded protein is CAWSRQGGTEAFF. This sequence joins TRBV30 and TRBJ1-1, with TRBD1 matching over 7 bases. The CDR3 totals 13 residues. Trimming cost V 2 bases and J 4 bases; bases outside gene matches: 4. Germline CDR1 and CDR2: GTSNPN and SVGIG (reference sequence).

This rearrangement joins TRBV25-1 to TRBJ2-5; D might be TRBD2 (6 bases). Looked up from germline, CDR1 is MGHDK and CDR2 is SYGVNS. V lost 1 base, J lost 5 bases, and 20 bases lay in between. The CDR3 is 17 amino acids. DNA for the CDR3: TGTGCCAGCAGTGAATCTCGGGGAGGATGGCCCGGGGAGACCCAGTACTTC. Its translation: CASSESRGGWPGETQYF.

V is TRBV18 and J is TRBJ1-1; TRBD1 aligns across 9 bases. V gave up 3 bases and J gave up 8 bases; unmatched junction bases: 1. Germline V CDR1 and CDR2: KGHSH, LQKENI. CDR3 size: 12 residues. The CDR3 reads CASSPTGGEAFF. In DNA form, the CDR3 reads TGTGCCAGCTCACCGACAGGGGGGGAAGCTTTCTTT.

The CDR3 loop is CASSPGERYEQYF. In nucleotides, the CDR3 is TGTGCCAGCAGCCCGGGTGAGCGGTACGAGCAGTACTTC. The chain has TRBV13 and TRBJ2-7; possible D gene TRBD2, 5 bases. The V end was cut by 5 bases, the J end by 4 bases, with 12 bases between. Germline loops: CDR1 PRHDT, CDR2 FYEKMQ (reference sequence). The length of the CDR3 is 13 residues. Combining the CDR3 with reference TRBV13 and TRBJ2-7 gives the whole variable domain AAGVIQSPRHLIKEKRETATLKCYPIPRHDTVYWYQQGPGQDPQFLISFYEKMQSDKGSIPDRFSAQQFSDYHSELNMSSLELGDSALYFCASSPGERYEQYFGPGTRLTVT.